The 24 T cell receptor beta chains below come from one sample, sequenced in a study of long-term antiretroviral therapy in people with HIV. Investigators performed immunoSEQ version v3.0 at survey level. Sequenced by immunoSEQ multiplex PCR; TCRdb stores in-frame clones only, minus some. The table has 23,000 or so clones, 81% seen once. The sample in question was unsorted PBMCs, obtained 0.1 years before starting antiretroviral therapy. Receptors were obtained from a middle-aged man with HIV.

This clone was seen only a few times. The chain uses TRBV29-1 and TRBJ1-5; D is unclear. The germline V gene has CDR1 SQVTM and CDR2 ANQGSEA. The CDR3 runs 15 residues. V shed 5 bases and J shed 2 bases, with 16 bases lying between them. In nucleotides, the CDR3 is TGCAGCGTTTCTGACGGGATTATAGGCAATCAGCCCCAGCATTTT. This translates into CSVSDGIIGNQPQHF.

The chain's CDR3 is CASSVEGHNEQFF. In DNA, the CDR3 is TGTGCCAGCAGCGTAGAGGGCCACAATGAGCAGTTCTTC. The chain is built from TRBV13 and TRBJ2-1; a weak D match, TRBD2 (5 bases). The V end lost 5 bases, the J end lost 5 bases, and 10 bases lay between the germline ends. Germline CDR1 PRHDT, CDR2 FYEKMQ (reference sequence). CDR3 size: 13 residues.

The J gene is TRBJ1-2, the V gene TRBV19; D is perhaps TRBD1 (6 bases). The CDR3 extends over 12 amino acids. CDR1 LNHDA and CDR2 SQIVND come from the germline V gene (reference sequence). V lost 7 bases to trimming and J lost 4 bases, with 10 bases between them. The CDR3 sequence is CASMQGPYGYTF. The CDR3 DNA reads TGTGCCAGTATGCAGGGGCCCTATGGCTACACCTTC.

The chain combines TRBV29-1 with TRBJ2-1; 9 bases map to TRBD2. Looked up from germline, CDR1 is SQVTM and CDR2 is ANQGSEA. The CDR3 runs to 14 residues. With V trimmed by 6 bases and J by 5 bases, 8 bases remained unmatched. The chain's CDR3 is CSVRKLAGNNEQFF. The CDR3 bases are TGCAGCGTCCGAAAACTAGCGGGCAACAATGAGCAGTTCTTC.

The V and J genes are TRBV29-1 and TRBJ2-5; TRBD1 matches at 8 bases. Germline V gene lookup returns CDR1 SQVTM and CDR2 ANQGSEA. The J segment lost 5 bases and the V segment lost 5 bases, leaving 7 bases of the junction unmatched. CDR3 size: 13 residues. As DNA, the CDR3 is TGCAGCGTTTTACAGGGGGTTAAGGAGACCCAGTACTTC. This encodes CSVLQGVKETQYF.

In DNA form, the CDR3 reads TGTGCCAGCAGTCAGGGGATTAATAGTGAAAAACTGTTTTTT. Translation: CASSQGINSEKLFF. The V and J genes are TRBV6-6 and TRBJ1-4; a weak D match, TRBD1 (6 bases). The CDR3 contains 14 residues. The germline gives CDR1 MNHNY, CDR2 SVGAGI (reference sequence). The ends were cut back, 5 bases at V and 7 bases at J, with 14 bases in the middle.

The chain joins TRBV29-1 to TRBJ2-1, with a weak D call TRBD2 (6 bases). V lost 4 bases and J lost 0, with 13 bases in between. This CDR3 contains 15 residues. The V gene's germline CDR1 is SQVTM and CDR2 ANQGSEA. CDR3 region: CSVVLAETSYNEQFF. In nucleotides, the CDR3 is TGCAGCGTTGTACTAGCAGAAACCTCCTACAATGAGCAGTTCTTC.

The gene calls are TRBV6-5 and TRBJ1-1, with D maybe TRBD1 (5 bases). Looked up from germline, CDR1 is MNHEY and CDR2 is SVGAGI. Trimming removed 5 bases from V and 5 bases from J, with 12 bases in between. This CDR3 region has 13 residues. The chain's CDR3 is CASSTTGGTEAFF. The DNA of the CDR3 is TGTGCCAGCAGTACCACGGGGGGGACTGAAGCTTTCTTT.

The V call is TRBV5-1, the J call TRBJ2-3, with 9 bases matching TRBD1. This CDR3 spans 16 amino acids. The V gene's germline CDR1 is SGHRS and CDR2 YFSETQ. The J segment lost 7 bases and the V segment lost 4 bases, leaving 13 bases of the junction unmatched. Here the CDR3 DNA reads TGCGCCAGCAGCAAGGATTCCGGGACAGGGAGCTATACGCAGTATTTT. Its translation: CASSKDSGTGSYTQYF.

The rearrangement links TRBV5-6 to TRBJ2-1, with unresolved D. Germline CDR1 SGHDT, CDR2 YYEEEE. V was clipped by 2 bases and J by 0 bases, with 9 bases between them. The CDR3 spans 15 residues. The CDR3, as DNA: TGTGCCAGCAGCTTCACTCCGAGCTCCTACAATGAGCAGTTCTTC. Its translation: CASSFTPSSYNEQFF.

This clone was picked up one time. This chain links TRBV7-9 with TRBJ2-1, with D possibly called TRBD1 or TRBD2 (6 bases each). The CDR3 has 15 residues. The ends were cut back, 1 base at V and 2 bases at J, with 9 bases in the middle. Per germline, CDR1 SEHNR and CDR2 FQNEAQ (reference sequence). DNA of the CDR3: TGTGCCAGCAGCTTAGAGGGGGAGGCCTACAATGAGCAGTTCTTC. This codes for CASSLEGEAYNEQFF.

CDR3 region: CASSRGRAYEQYF. CDR3 coding DNA: TGTGCCAGCAGCCGTGGGCGGGCCTACGAGCAGTACTTC. The chain uses TRBV7-2 and TRBJ2-7; possible D gene TRBD2, 5 bases. The CDR3 is 13 residues long. Germline assignment: CDR1 SGHTA and CDR2 FQGNSA. Trimming took off 5 bases at V and 2 bases at J, with 10 bases between the two ends.

The chain couples TRBV11-2 to TRBJ2-7, with 7 bases that match TRBD2. This CDR3 is 17 amino acids long. Germline V CDR1 and CDR2: SGHAT, FQNNGV. Trimming removed 2 bases from V and 2 bases from J; junction bases left unmatched: 12. CDR3 amino acids: CASSLFPLGTTAYEQYF. In nucleotides, the CDR3 is TGTGCCAGCAGCTTATTTCCCCTGGGGACTACAGCCTACGAGCAGTACTTC.

The genes are TRBV6-5 and TRBJ1-4; perhaps TRBD1 as D (5 bases). Germline V lookup: CDR1 MNHEY, CDR2 SVGAGI. The CDR3 contains 14 residues. The V end lost 5 bases, the J end lost 8 bases, and 15 bases lay between the germline ends. Here the CDR3 reads CASSRRQSGEKLFF. Written as DNA, the CDR3 is TGTGCCAGCAGTCGGAGACAGTCTGGGGAAAAACTGTTTTTT.

Only one count was recorded for this clone. This chain joins TRBV15 and TRBJ2-7, with D perhaps TRBD1 (6 bases). The CDR3 extends over 13 amino acids. The V gene's germline CDR1 is LNHNV and CDR2 YYDKDF (reference sequence). V lost 5 bases, J lost 7 bases, and 15 bases lay in between. CDR3 residues: CATSPGHFFEQYF. Written as DNA, the CDR3 is TGTGCCACCAGCCCGGGACACTTCTTTGAGCAGTACTTC.

This clone was seen once. The chain joins TRBV6-5 to TRBJ2-2, with 9 positions matching TRBD1. V was pared by 6 bases and J by 3 bases, with 2 bases of the junction left unmatched. The V gene's germline CDR1 is MNHEY and CDR2 SVGAGI. This CDR3 has 14 residues. CDR3 loop: CASSGTGYTGELFF. The CDR3 DNA is TGTGCCAGCAGCGGGACAGGGTACACCGGGGAGCTGTTTTTT.

This clone was seen a handful of times. The V call is TRBV5-1, the J call TRBJ1-4, with 8 bases matching TRBD1. The germline gives CDR1 SGHRS, CDR2 YFSETQ. This CDR3 region has 16 residues. V shed 4 bases, J shed 3 bases, and the junction held 8 bases outside the gene matches. CDR3 nucleotide sequence: TGCGCCAGCAGCGCCGCAGGGGGCCAGGCTAATGAAAAACTGTTTTTT. Translation gives CASSAAGGQANEKLFF. The full variable domain, completed using reference TRBV5-1 and TRBJ1-4, is KAGVTQTPRYLIKTRGQQVTLSCSPISGHRSVSWYQQTPGQGLQFLFEYFSETQRNKGNFPGRFSGRQFSNSRSEMNVSTLELGDSALYLCASSAAGGQANEKLFFGSGTQLSVL.

The chain recombines TRBV7-9 with TRBJ2-7; D tentatively fits TRBD1 or TRBD2 (5 bases each). This CDR3 is 14 amino acids long. Germline values: CDR1 SEHNR, CDR2 FQNEAQ (reference sequence). V shed 7 bases and J shed 1 base, with 14 bases lying between them. The DNA of the CDR3 is TGTGCCAGCAAGGAGGACAACCCATCCTACGAGCAGTACTTC. Translated, it gives CASKEDNPSYEQYF.

The CDR3 sequence is CASSPEYSAYEQYF. The CDR3 region has the DNA TGTGCCAGCTCACCAGAGTACTCGGCCTACGAGCAGTACTTC. The chain is built from TRBV18 and TRBJ2-7, with D unclear. The CDR3 has 14 residues. Deletions cut 2 bases from V and 2 bases from J, with 10 bases between. CDR1 is KGHSH, CDR2 LQKENI, per germline.

The table lists this clone with a few counts. The chain is built from TRBV28 and TRBJ1-6, with D possibly TRBD1 on 6 matching bases. Trimming removed 7 bases at V and 5 bases at J, with 12 bases between. The CDR3 sequence is 14 residues long. Germline CDR1 reads MDHEN; CDR2 reads SYDVKM. CDR3 DNA sequence: TGTGCCAGCAAGGGGGGGCGAAATAATTCACCCCTCCACTTT. Amino acid sequence: CASKGGRNNSPLHF.

The rearrangement joins TRBV5-1 to TRBJ1-1; D uncertain. The CDR3 is made up of 13 amino acids. Germline V gives CDR1 SGHRS, CDR2 YFSETQ. Trimming stripped 1 base from V and 9 bases from J, with 13 bases between. The CDR3 is CASSLTTWKKAFF. CDR3 nucleotide sequence: TGCGCCAGCAGCTTGACGACCTGGAAGAAAGCTTTCTTT.

This clone has only a few counts. The chain couples TRBV7-9 to TRBJ2-7, with a tentative D call TRBD1 (5 bases). This CDR3 region has 18 residues. Between the trimmed V and J ends, which lost 2 bases and 2 bases, there was a span of 22 bases. Germline loops: CDR1 SEHNR, CDR2 FQNEAQ (reference sequence). In DNA form, the CDR3 reads TGTGCCAGCAGCTTACAGACCCGAAGACAGATGGTTACCTACGAGCAGTACTTC. It yields the protein CASSLQTRRQMVTYEQYF.

V gene TRBV18 combines with J gene TRBJ2-7; TRBD1 might be the D (6 bases). There are 13 residues in the CDR3. Germline V gene sequence: CDR1 KGHSH, CDR2 LQKENI. Deletions cut 5 bases from V and 1 base from J, with 9 bases between. CDR3 protein: CASSAGTSYEQYF. DNA for the CDR3: TGTGCCAGCTCAGCCGGGACATCCTACGAGCAGTACTTC.

J is TRBJ2-1 and V is TRBV18; 9 bases map to TRBD1. The V and J ends lost 3 bases and 3 bases, in that order; junction bases with no gene match: 6. CDR3 size: 16 residues. The germline V gene has CDR1 KGHSH and CDR2 LQKENI. Written as DNA, the CDR3 is TGTGCCAGCTCACCCGAGGACAGGGGACTCTACAATGAGCAGTTCTTC. It yields the protein CASSPEDRGLYNEQFF.